This T cell receptor (beta chain) was profiled in a study of human T cells and chemical hapten exposure (dated by TCRdb to the early 2020s). The study in broad terms: For sensitization, 2% DPC in acetone was applied to an approximately 2 cm by approximately 2 cm area of upper inner arm skin. Libraries were combined into a pool for sequencing, and differences in TCR yield between samples came mainly from small differences in library volumes within the pool. Patch testing was done on the upper back using Finn chambers containing 0.01% DPC, and results were scored after 6 days according to International Contact Dermatitis Research Group standards. For TCR sequencing, blood came from 25 to 35 alopecia patients at anywhere from one to four time points (pre-sensitization, 2, 6 and 24 weeks). The mostly female patient cohort included alopecia areata with under or over 50% scalp involvement, alopecia totalis and alopecia universalis. Patient blood was sampled pre-sensitization (week 0) and at 2, 6 and about 24 weeks after DPC sensitization. Weekly therapeutic DPC doses were additionally applied to the scalp of patients throughout the approximately 25-week study period. Peripheral blood TCR repertoire changes were tracked in vivo in alopecia patients during primary and secondary sensitization to the hapten diphenylcyclopropenone (DPC).

Overall study outcomes, separate from this receptor: A positive correlation was found between the number of PT1 expanded TCRs and patch test score, with significance reached at thresholds 8, 16 and 32 but not 4. Expanded TCRs formed significantly more large CDR3 similarity clusters than pre-sensitization or healthy control sets, consistent with antigen-driven responses. DPC sensitization did not change how many TCRs were above 1 in 1000 frequency, and no evidence was found of alterations in global repertoire structure. Because every patient had alopecia, a presumed autoimmune disease, the patients' immune response might differ from that of healthy individuals. After repeated subsampling, the strength of the expansion versus patch-test correlation and the threshold at which it became significant changed.

Notes on this clonotype: This clone's antigen is unknown. The junction departs from the called germline gene at one end, perhaps through a read error.

CDR1 SSHAT and CDR2 FNYEAQ were looked up in the germline V gene (reference sequence). Spanning cysteine to phenylalanine, the CDR3 consists of 13 amino acids. Only CDR3 DNA is held: 39 bases, read in frame from base 1. The sample's time point label, in plain terms: patch test 1, 2 weeks after DPC sensitization. What this sample's treatment or condition label stands for: therapeutic diphenylcyclopropenone sensitization with weekly scalp DPC. At each patch-test visit, blood was drawn before the patch test was applied. To be eligible, patients had to be aged 18 to 70, diagnosed with alopecia and judged suitable for DPC therapy, while pregnant patients were excluded. Total RNA was isolated from unfractionated whole blood collected in Tempus Blood RNA tubes. The method was RACE. The run used a NextSeq 500. During library preparation, unique molecular identifiers were attached to individual cDNA molecules so that TCRs could be counted in a quantitative, reproducible way. For every blood RNA sample, sequencing covered both the TCR alpha and TCR beta chains. Regarding the original processing steps: Samples had a median of roughly 87,000 TCRs, with a range from about 23,224 to 700,000. V, J and CDR3 annotation of the TCR reads was performed with the Decombinator software suite. To make PS versus PT1 abundance plots, every sample was subsampled to the same number of TCRs (28,000). TCRs were defined as expanded if absent before sensitization and observed at least eight times at the 2-week time point. TCRdb reprocessing: public reads trimmed at Q25 with fastp, clones called with MiXCR, in-frame beta chains kept. CDR3 protein sequences are deduplicated, and each keeps its most common genes and DNA. The V and J calls follow TCRdb's processing rather than the paper's. The sample profile shows 150,000 to 200,000 distinct CDR3 sequences; 13% to 15% of them were found once. 1.5% to 2% of the sample belongs to the ten largest clones.

This sequence was found in a young woman with alopecia areata. Some clones in this sample may be carry-over from other donors' samples. The sequence joins TRBV7-7 to TRBJ2-5; the central 7 bases match TRBD1. The source was whole blood, collected in connection with sensitization to the hapten diphenylcyclopropenone (DPC). The CDR3 amino acid sequence is: CASSPLTGKTQYF. The DNA sequence is given as TGTGCTAGCAGCCCACTGACAGGGAAGACCCAGTACTTC.